The rows below give T cell receptor beta chains drawn from one sample of a study of shared clonotypes between healthy human individuals. Produced via immunoSEQ multiplex PCR; TCRdb's table is partial and in-frame only. This table holds over 1.5 million clones, 95% to 99% found once. Sequencing was carried out using naive CD4+ T cells sorted from blood. The receptors were gathered from a man younger than 45 in good health. CDR3s include the opening cysteine and the closing phenylalanine or tryptophan. D genes are given only for firm matches. Clone size is given for some rows only: seen once, a few or many times, or a class if the clone is expanded.

NA,14,TRBV6-4,TRBD2,TRBJ2-2,CASSTSGTGGELFF,TGTGCCAGCAGTACTAGCGGGACGGGCGGGGAGCTGTTTTTT
NA,13,TRBV5-4,NA,TRBJ2-7,CASSLKLRDEQYF,TGTGCCAGCAGCTTGAAGTTACGCGACGAGCAGTACTTC
NA,12,TRBV10-1,NA,TRBJ2-7,CASKEIATEQYF,TGCGCCAGCAAGGAAATAGCAACCGAGCAGTACTTC
NA,12,TRBV29-1,NA,TRBJ1-1,CSVVNPGTEAFF,TGCAGCGTTGTTAACCCAGGGACTGAAGCTTTCTTT
NA,15,TRBV5-1,NA,TRBJ2-3,CASSLAPGVGDTQYF,TGCGCCAGCAGCTTGGCCCCAGGGGTAGGAGATACGCAGTATTTT
NA,15,TRBV5-4,NA,TRBJ2-6,CASSSGGAGANVLTF,TGTGCCAGCAGCTCGGGGGGCGCCGGGGCCAACGTCCTGACTTTC
NA,14,TRBV5-5,TRBD2,TRBJ2-7,CASSGTSGSNEQYF,TGTGCCAGCAGCGGGACTAGCGGGAGTAACGAGCAGTACTTC
NA,12,TRBV29-1,TRBD1,TRBJ2-7,CSVGQGSYEQYF,TGCAGCGTTGGACAGGGGTCCTACGAGCAGTACTTC
NA,13,TRBV5-1,NA,TRBJ1-1,CASSGSGHTEAFF,TGCGCCAGCAGCGGCTCAGGGCACACTGAAGCTTTCTTT
NA,13,TRBV10-3,TRBD2,TRBJ2-1,CAISSLAEGEQFF,TGTGCCATCAGTTCCCTAGCGGAGGGGGAGCAGTTCTTC
NA,14,TRBV10-1,NA,TRBJ2-1,CASSKDLAALEQFF,TGCGCCAGCAGTAAGGACCTTGCGGCTCTCGAGCAGTTCTTC
NA,13,TRBV19,NA,TRBJ1-1,CASSSNRRTEAFF,TGTGCCAGTAGTTCCAACCGGAGGACTGAAGCTTTCTTT
NA,11,TRBV20-1,NA,TRBJ2-1,CSAGTYNEQFF,TGCAGTGCTGGGACTTACAATGAGCAGTTCTTC
once,12,TRBV15,TRBD1,TRBJ2-7,CATSTGQYEQYF,TGTGCCACCAGTACGGGACAGTACGAGCAGTACTTC
NA,13,TRBV5-1,NA,TRBJ1-5,CASSLSKDQPQHF,TGCGCCAGCAGCTTGTCAAAAGATCAGCCCCAGCATTTT
NA,13,TRBV4-2,NA,TRBJ1-4,CASSQDPREKLFF,TGTGCCAGCAGCCAAGATCCCCGGGAAAAACTGTTTTTT
NA,13,TRBV29-1,NA,TRBJ2-4,CSVAGQFKNIQYF,TGCAGCGTAGCAGGACAGTTTAAAAACATTCAGTACTTC
NA,12,TRBV29-1,NA,TRBJ2-5,CSVEGDQETQYF,TGCAGCGTTGAGGGGGACCAAGAGACCCAGTACTTC
NA,11,TRBV10-3,NA,TRBJ2-3,CAISSIDTQYF,TGTGCCATCAGTTCAATAGATACGCAGTATTTT
NA,14,TRBV2,NA,TRBJ2-7,CASSEGGGKREQYF,TGTGCCAGCAGTGAAGGTGGGGGGAAGCGTGAGCAGTACTTC
NA,16,TRBV19,NA,TRBJ2-6,CASNYLDRQRANVLTF,TGTGCCAGTAATTACCTGGACAGACAAAGGGCCAACGTCCTGACTTTC
NA,16,TRBV18,NA,TRBJ1-4,CASSLNNRALNEKLFF,TGTGCCAGCTCACTTAACAACAGGGCACTTAATGAAAAACTGTTTTTT
NA,14,TRBV15,NA,TRBJ2-7,CATSRAGRGYEQYF,TGTGCCACCAGCAGGGCGGGTAGGGGCTACGAGCAGTACTTC
NA,14,TRBV4-2,NA,TRBJ2-2,CASSQGKGTGELFF,TGTGCCAGCAGCCAAGGGAAGGGTACCGGGGAGCTGTTTTTT
NA,15,TRBV19,NA,TRBJ1-1,CASSTSGWGNTEAFF,TGTGCCAGTAGTACCTCAGGGTGGGGGAACACTGAAGCTTTCTTT
NA,14,TRBV7-4,TRBD1,TRBJ1-2,CASSSQVGGAGYTF,TGTGCCAGCAGCTCCCAGGTAGGGGGCGCTGGCTACACCTTC
once,15,TRBV11-2,TRBD1,TRBJ1-4,CASSLDGTANEKLFF,TGTGCCAGCAGCTTAGACGGGACAGCTAATGAAAAACTGTTTTTT
NA,15,TRBV27,NA,TRBJ2-2,CASSAGSPYTGELFF,TGTGCCAGCAGTGCGGGAAGCCCTTACACCGGGGAGCTGTTTTTT
once,13,TRBV9,TRBD1,TRBJ2-7,CASGLTGVGEQYF,TGTGCCAGCGGCTTAACAGGGGTAGGCGAGCAGTACTTC
NA,14,TRBV15,TRBD1,TRBJ2-1,CATKDRETYNEQFF,TGTGCCACAAAAGACAGGGAGACCTACAATGAGCAGTTCTTC
NA,15,TRBV19,NA,TRBJ2-2,CASSILSGRTGELFF,TGTGCCAGTAGTATTTTATCGGGGCGCACCGGGGAGCTGTTTTTT